This T cell receptor (beta chain) was found in a study of T cell changes during pregnancy in multiple sclerosis. The protocol was immunoSEQ multiplex PCR, while the TCRdb copy is restricted to in-frame clones and leaves out a portion. This table has about 110,000 clones, approximately 89% appearing once. Germline V CDR1 and CDR2: LNHDA, SQIVND (reference sequence). V was clipped by 1 base and J by 9 bases, with 13 bases between them. The CDR3 sequence is 14 residues long. The clonotype originates from a female donor with multiple sclerosis, enrolled in a pregnancy study. The sequencing here drew on peripheral blood, taken after pregnancy. The chain joins TRBV19 to TRBJ1-5; TRBD1 is a possible D gene (5 bases). The DNA for the CDR3 is TGTGCCAGTAGTATAGGACAGCCCGATGTGCCCCAGCATTTT. Its translation: CASSIGQPDVPQHF.